Each of the 26 T cell receptor beta chains below was sequenced from the same sample in a study of long-term antiretroviral therapy in people with HIV. Samples were assayed with immunoSEQ v3.0 at survey level. Using immunoSEQ multiplex PCR, the repertoire was profiled, and TCRdb retains in-frame clones only, with some absent. The sample holds around 26,000 clones; about 77% are singletons and the top ten take almost 5%. This specimen consisted of unsorted PBMCs, obtained 0.5 years after starting antiretroviral therapy. All receptors derive from a woman between 35 and 50 years old with HIV.

The chain combines TRBV2 with TRBJ2-3; 9 bases agree with TRBD1. CDR3 length: 14 amino acids. Germline V CDR1 and CDR2: SNHLY, FYNNEI. With 8 bases clipped from V and 2 bases from J, the junction kept 5 bases outside the gene matches. CDR3 DNA sequence: TGTGCCAGCCGCTGGGACAGGGACACAGATACGCAGTATTTT. It codes for CASRWDRDTDTQYF.

The chain joins TRBV6-1 to TRBJ2-7; D not certain. The CDR3 totals 13 residues. Trimming took off 6 bases at V and 7 bases at J, with 16 bases between the two ends. Germline V gene sequence: CDR1 MNHNS, CDR2 SASEGT. Written as DNA, the CDR3 is TGTGCCAGCAGCGACCGGGCCCTGGGTGAGCAGTACTTC. Its protein is CASSDRALGEQYF.

The CDR3 nucleotides are TGTGCCAGCTCACCAAATGTGCAGGAGACCCAGTACTTC. It yields the protein CASSPNVQETQYF. V gene TRBV18 combines with J gene TRBJ2-5; no clear D gene. V lost 2 bases and J lost 5, with 9 bases in between. This CDR3 is built from 13 residues. Germline V gives CDR1 KGHSH, CDR2 LQKENI.

This clone is judged medium-sized (0.01 to 0.1%). The gene calls are TRBV19 and TRBJ1-5, with D possibly matching TRBD1 (5 bases). The CDR3 extends over 15 amino acids. Trimming cost V 3 bases and J 5 bases, with 14 bases left between them. From germline, CDR1 is LNHDA and CDR2 SQIVND (reference sequence). The CDR3 DNA reads TGTGCCAGTAGTATTGCGGCCAGGGACCATCAGCCCCAGCATTTT. Translating it yields CASSIAARDHQPQHF.

The chain joins TRBV7-3 to TRBJ2-5, with 7 bases identical to TRBD2. Losses at the gene ends were 0 bases for V and 5 bases for J; bases not matched to a gene: 6. Looked up from germline, CDR1 is SGHTA and CDR2 is FQGTGA. The CDR3 contains 15 residues. The CDR3 region has the DNA TGTGCCAGCAGCTTAACAGCGGGGCCCAGGGAGACCCAGTACTTC. Its translation is CASSLTAGPRETQYF.

This chain connects TRBV28 to TRBJ2-3; D gene unclear. V was pared by 8 bases and J by 0 bases, with 24 bases between. The CDR3 loop spans 18 amino acids. CDR1 is MDHEN and CDR2 is SYDVKM in the germline V gene. CDR3 amino acids: CASGQIGRSRLSTDTQYF. In DNA form, the CDR3 reads TGTGCCAGCGGTCAAATTGGACGGAGCCGATTGAGCACAGATACGCAGTATTTT.

The chain joins TRBV4-2 to TRBJ1-1; D may be TRBD1 (5 bases). Trimming left V 8 bases short and J 2 bases short, with 12 bases between. Germline values: CDR1 LGHNA, CDR2 YNFKEQ. The CDR3 length is 13 residues. CDR3: CASGGGINTEAFF. CDR3 sequence (DNA): TGTGCCAGCGGTGGGGGGATCAACACTGAAGCTTTCTTT.

This clone was counted once. The chain carries TRBV7-6 and TRBJ2-1, with unresolved D. The CDR3 totals 11 residues. V dropped 5 bases and J dropped 8 bases, with 7 bases sitting between them. Germline CDR1 is SGHVS and CDR2 is FNYEAQ. CDR3 sequence: CASSQKHEQFF. In DNA form, the CDR3 reads TGTGCCAGCAGCCAGAAACATGAGCAGTTCTTC.

The chain recombines TRBV19 with TRBJ2-2; D is uncertain. Germline V gene lookup returns CDR1 LNHDA and CDR2 SQIVND (reference sequence). V was shortened by 2 bases and J by 0 bases, with 4 bases between the two germline ends. The CDR3 totals 14 residues. The CDR3 reads CASSISPNTGELFF. In DNA, the CDR3 is TGTGCCAGTAGTATATCTCCGAACACCGGGGAGCTGTTTTTT. The entire variable domain, with the rest obtained from reference TRBV19 and TRBJ2-2, is as follows: DGGITQSPKYLFRKEGQNVTLSCEQNLNHDAMYWYRQDPGQGLRLIYYSQIVNDFQKGDIAEGYSVSREKKESFPLTVTSAQKNPTAFYLCASSISPNTGELFFGEGSRLTVL.

This clone has a handful of counts. DNA for the CDR3: TGTGCCAGCAGCCTTGGGATGGGCAATCAGCCCCAGCATTTT. The encoded protein is CASSLGMGNQPQHF. The chain combines TRBV5-6 with TRBJ1-5; D is unresolved. The germline V and J ends were trimmed by 4 bases and 2 bases, with 10 bases remaining between them. CDR1 and CDR2 from the germline V gene are SGHDT and YYEEEE. The CDR3 loop spans 14 amino acids.

The chain uses TRBV28 and TRBJ1-2, with D unresolved. Germline CDR1 MDHEN, CDR2 SYDVKM. The CDR3 covers 13 residues. The V and J ends lost 2 bases and 7 bases respectively, with 11 bases between them. The CDR3 sequence: CASSLVSVGGYTF. The CDR3 region has the DNA TGTGCCAGCAGTTTAGTTTCGGTCGGTGGCTACACCTTC.

J is TRBJ2-7 and V is TRBV6-6; D remains unclear. The V gene's germline CDR1 is MNHNY and CDR2 SVGAGI (reference sequence). The V and J ends lost 3 bases and 6 bases respectively, with 18 bases between them. This CDR3 is 15 amino acids long. The CDR3 region is CASSYGRTQGLEQYF. For the CDR3, the DNA is TGTGCCAGCAGTTATGGTAGGACCCAAGGTCTCGAGCAGTACTTC.

In regard to this clone: Other DNA sequences in the sample encode the same CDR3. The rearrangement links TRBV27 to TRBJ1-1; D remains unclear. Germline V lookup: CDR1 MNHEY, CDR2 SMNVEV (reference sequence). This CDR3 has 15 amino acids. Trimming shortened V by 6 bases and J by 4 bases, and 18 bases separated the two germline ends. The CDR3 nucleotides are TGTGCCAGCAGCTGGACGGACGGCAGAATCACTGAAGCTTTCTTT. Its protein product is CASSWTDGRITEAFF.

V and J are TRBV6-5 and TRBJ1-1, with D possibly matching TRBD1 (5 bases). CDR1 and CDR2 from the germline V gene are MNHEY and SVGAGI. Trimming cost V 2 bases and J 8 bases, with 9 bases left between them. The CDR3 runs 12 residues. CDR3 loop: CASSYGGREAFF. The CDR3 DNA follows: TGTGCCAGCAGTTACGGGGGTCGGGAAGCTTTCTTT.

The V gene is TRBV15, the J gene TRBJ2-1; tentatively, D is TRBD1 (7 bases). The CDR3 contains 15 residues. The germline CDR1 and CDR2 sequences are LNHNV and YYDKDF (reference sequence). Trimming removed 1 base from V and 8 bases from J, with 15 bases in between. The CDR3 DNA reads TGTGCCACCAGCAGAGGACAGGGCGGCGGGGATGAGCAGTTCTTC. It yields the protein CATSRGQGGGDEQFF.

The rearrangement joins TRBV7-9 to TRBJ2-6; TRBD1 matches at 9 bases. Germline trimming cut 3 bases from V and 4 bases from J; bases unmatched to any gene: 10. CDR3 size: 18 residues. From germline, CDR1 is SEHNR and CDR2 FQNEAQ (reference sequence). In DNA, the CDR3 is TGTGCCAGCAGCTTGAGGACAGGGGAACTCTCCGGGGCCAACGTCCTGACTTTC. This sequence encodes CASSLRTGELSGANVLTF.

This clone appeared once. Other DNA sequences in this specimen translate into the identical CDR3. The rearrangement uses TRBV10-3 and TRBJ2-7; no reliable D call. The CDR3 contains 9 residues. The ends were cut back, 10 bases at V and 7 bases at J, with 8 bases in the middle. Germline loops: CDR1 ENHRY, CDR2 SYGVKD. The CDR3 spells CASLGEQYF. CDR3 coding DNA: TGTGCCAGCCTAGGGGAGCAGTACTTC.

V usage is TRBV4-1 and J usage is TRBJ1-5; weak D call: TRBD1 (5 bases). V shed 0 bases and J shed 7 bases, with 19 bases lying between them. The CDR3 is made up of 17 amino acids. The germline V gene encodes CDR1 MGHRA and CDR2 YSYEKL. CDR3 DNA: TGCGCCAGCAGCCAAGAGTGGGGGAATCAGGTGAAACAGCCCCAGCATTTT. Its translation: CASSQEWGNQVKQPQHF.

J is TRBJ1-6 and V is TRBV6-1; D is possibly TRBD1 (6 bases). Trimming took 6 bases from V and 7 from J, leaving 13 bases between them. In germline, CDR1 is MNHNS, CDR2 SASEGT. This CDR3 contains 14 residues. The CDR3 reads CASSPTGMNSPLHF. CDR3 nucleotide sequence: TGTGCCAGCAGCCCTACAGGGATGAATTCACCCCTCCACTTT.

This clone was counted once. This chain uses TRBV6-6 with TRBJ1-1; D remains unclear. The CDR3 is 13 amino acids. V was trimmed by 2 bases and J by 4 bases, leaving 8 bases between them. Per germline, CDR1 MNHNY and CDR2 SVGAGI (reference sequence). The CDR3 bases are TGTGCCAGCAGTTACAAAGGGAGCACTGAAGCTTTCTTT. It translates to CASSYKGSTEAFF.

The V and J genes are TRBV30 and TRBJ1-1, with D possibly matching TRBD1 (5 bases). V was cut by 2 bases and J by 10 bases, with 17 bases left in between. The germline CDR1 and CDR2 sequences are GTSNPN and SVGIG (reference sequence). The CDR3 sequence is 13 residues long. The CDR3 loop reads CAWSRDLPLVAFF. The CDR3, as DNA: TGTGCCTGGAGTCGGGACCTTCCCTTGGTAGCTTTCTTT.

This clone was recorded a few times. The rearrangement links TRBV7-2 to TRBJ1-2; no clear D. Germline CDR1 is SGHTA and CDR2 is FQGNSA. V was trimmed by 0 bases and J by 4 bases, leaving 9 bases between them. The CDR3 has 14 residues. The CDR3 sequence: CASSLAIGGYGYTF. The CDR3 coding sequence is TGTGCCAGCAGCTTAGCGATCGGTGGCTATGGCTACACCTTC. The entire variable domain, with the rest obtained from reference TRBV7-2 and TRBJ1-2, is as follows: GAGVSQSPSNKVTEKGKDVELRCDPISGHTALYWYRQSLGQGLEFLIYFQGNSAPDKSGLPSDRFSAERTGGSVSTLTIQRTQQEDSAVYLCASSLAIGGYGYTFGSGTRLTVV.

This chain joins TRBV5-1 and TRBJ2-7; 8 positions match TRBD2. CDR1 is SGHRS, CDR2 YFSETQ, per germline. The CDR3 spans 14 residues. V lost 4 bases to trimming and J lost 5 bases; unmatched junction nucleotides: 8. In nucleotides, the CDR3 is TGCGCCAGCAGCCCAAACGGGGGGGCGAACGAGCAGTACTTC. Protein sequence: CASSPNGGANEQYF.

The chain joins TRBV20-1 to TRBJ2-5; D gene uncertain. CDR3 length equals 10 residues. Germline CDR1 is DFQATT and CDR2 is SNEGSKA (reference sequence). Trimming removed 4 bases from V and 5 bases from J, with 5 bases in between. The CDR3 spells CSAIRETQYF. CDR3 nucleotide sequence: TGCAGTGCTATCCGGGAGACCCAGTACTTC.

This rearrangement joins TRBV2 to TRBJ1-5; D might be TRBD1 (5 bases). V was pared by 3 bases and J by 5 bases, with 14 bases between. Germline V lookup: CDR1 SNHLY, CDR2 FYNNEI. There are 15 residues in the CDR3. In DNA, the CDR3 is TGTGCCAGCAGTGATGTCGGGGGGAGTTATCAGCCCCAGCATTTT. This encodes CASSDVGGSYQPQHF. The full variable domain, with the rest looked up from reference TRBV2 and TRBJ1-5, is EPEVTQTPSHQVTQMGQEVILRCVPISNHLYFYWYRQILGQKVEFLVSFYNNEISEKSEIFDDQFSVERPDGSNFTLKIRSTKLEDSAMYFCASSDVGGSYQPQHFGDGTRLSIL.

This sequence joins TRBV28 and TRBJ2-5; 8 nucleotides agree with TRBD2. J gave up 2 bases and V 5 bases, and 4 bases lay outside the gene matches. The germline CDR1 and CDR2 sequences are MDHEN and SYDVKM. CDR3 length: 14 residues. CDR3 loop: CASSRTSRQETQYF. The CDR3 DNA reads as TGTGCCAGCAGTCGGACTAGCCGGCAAGAGACCCAGTACTTC.